One sample yielded the 14 T cell receptor beta chains listed below, sequenced in a study of beta chain features in type 1 diabetes. The study's findings and limits: Moderate yet significant TCRB CDR3 shortening was seen in Type 1 diabetes patients in all four CD4+ subsets.

Investigators reverse transcribed all isolated RNA, so they sequenced expressed TCRB transcripts. Assay: immunoSEQ multiplex PCR; the TCRdb copy retains only in-frame clones and omits some. The table includes 500,000 to 650,000 clones, around 12% detected once. No antigen has been assigned to these receptors. Sequencing was performed on naive CD4+ T cells from blood. These TCRs come from a man younger than 45 with type 1 diabetes.

In this sample, this clone turned up a few times. The genes are TRBV7-2 and TRBJ1-3, with D tentatively TRBD1 (6 bases). The CDR3 runs to 15 residues. With 3 bases removed from V and 9 bases from J, the gap between germline ends came to 18 bases. In germline, CDR1 is SGHTA, CDR2 FQGNSA. CDR3 nucleotides: TGTGCCAGCAGCTTCCATGTGGGGGCGATTCGCACCATATATTTT. Translating it yields CASSFHVGAIRTIYF.

This clone appeared a few times. V usage is TRBV4-2 and J usage is TRBJ2-3; possibly TRBD2 for D (5 bases). V lost 5 bases, J lost 8 bases, and 17 bases lay in between. This CDR3 has 14 residues. The germline V gene has CDR1 LGHNA and CDR2 YNFKEQ. CDR3 protein: CASSLDAGGGTQYF. The CDR3 DNA is TGTGCCAGCAGCTTGGACGCTGGCGGAGGTACGCAGTATTTT.

This clone was detected only a few times. A much larger clone lies one base from this, so it may be a read error. The chain combines TRBV7-2 with TRBJ1-4; D not resolved. The ends were cut back, 2 bases at V and 5 bases at J, with 3 bases in the middle. The CDR3 totals 12 residues. The germline gives CDR1 SGHTA, CDR2 FQGNSA. CDR3 loop: CASSLPNEKLFF. Written as DNA, the CDR3 is TGTGCCAGCAGCTTACCGAATGAAAAACTGTTTTTT. Based on the CDR3 plus reference TRBV7-2 and TRBJ1-4, the full variable domain is GAGVSQSPSNKVTEKGKDVELRCDPISGHTALYWYRQSLGQGLEFLIYFQGNSAPDKSGLPSDRFSAERTGGSVSTLTIQRTQQEDSAVYLCASSLPNEKLFFGSGTQLSVL.

The chain uses TRBV6-1 and TRBJ1-3; D not resolved. Trimming shortened V by 3 bases and J by 2 bases, and 11 bases separated the two germline ends. Germline values: CDR1 MNHNS, CDR2 SASEGT. The CDR3 is made up of 15 amino acids. CDR3 sequence: CASSDVREAGNTIYF. The CDR3 coding sequence is TGTGCCAGCAGTGATGTAAGGGAAGCTGGAAACACCATATATTTT.

This clone has a handful of counts. The chain employs TRBV2 and TRBJ2-7; no reliable D call. The CDR3 consists of 12 residues. V lost 5 bases to trimming and J lost 7 bases, with 12 bases between them. Germline CDR1 SNHLY, CDR2 FYNNEI. The CDR3 sequence is CASSQETGEQYF. The CDR3 DNA sequence: TGTGCCAGCAGTCAGGAAACTGGAGAGCAGTACTTC.

The chain couples TRBV5-1 to TRBJ2-6, with D possibly being TRBD2 (5 bases). Germline V lookup: CDR1 SGHRS, CDR2 YFSETQ. This CDR3 spans 18 amino acids. The V end was cut by 1 base, the J end by 0 bases, with 14 bases between. The CDR3 DNA reads TGCGCCAGCAGCTTGTCTAGCAGGTCAGGCTCTGGGGCCAACGTCCTGACTTTC. Its translation is CASSLSSRSGSGANVLTF.

V usage is TRBV6-6 and J usage is TRBJ1-2, with 7 positions matching TRBD1. The CDR3 loop spans 14 amino acids. Losses at the gene ends were 6 bases for V and 3 bases for J; bases not matched to a gene: 7. The germline V gene encodes CDR1 MNHNY and CDR2 SVGAGI (reference sequence). CDR3 protein: CASRDTTGDYGYTF. CDR3 DNA: TGTGCCAGCAGGGACACCACAGGGGACTATGGCTACACCTTC.

Remarks on this clone: At the DNA level, this CDR3 is encoded by other sequences in the same sample as well. This chain uses TRBV28 with TRBJ2-5; D not certain. Deletions cut 4 bases from V and 2 bases from J, with 8 bases between. Germline lookup yields CDR1 MDHEN and CDR2 SYDVKM. There are 13 residues in the CDR3. CDR3 DNA sequence: TGTGCCAGCAGTTCTGGGCAACAAGAGACCCAGTACTTC. It encodes CASSSGQQETQYF. The whole variable domain, remainder taken from reference TRBV28 and TRBJ2-5, is DVKVTQSSRYLVKRTGEKVFLECVQDMDHENMFWYRQDPGLGLRLIYFSYDVKMKEKGDIPEGYSVSREKKERFSLILESASTNQTSMYLCASSSGQQETQYFGPGTRLLVL.

This clone came up a few times. The chain recombines TRBV5-4 with TRBJ2-2, with D unclear. Germline-derived CDR1 and CDR2 are SGHNT and YYREEE (reference sequence). The V end was cut by 2 bases, the J end by 7 bases, with 3 bases between. The CDR3 is 11 amino acids. CDR3 nucleotide sequence: TGTGCCAGCAGCTTTAGCGGGGAGCTGTTTTTT. This gives the protein CASSFSGELFF.

The chain is built from TRBV28 and TRBJ2-1; D gene unclear. The CDR3 length is 15 residues. Deletions cut 3 bases from V and 5 bases from J, with 14 bases between. Looked up from germline, CDR1 is MDHEN and CDR2 is SYDVKM. The CDR3 sequence: CASSLGGTWDNEQFF. CDR3 bases: TGTGCCAGCAGTTTGGGTGGTACATGGGACAATGAGCAGTTCTTC.

This clone was counted a few times. The chain links TRBV9 to TRBJ2-7; 9 bases map to TRBD1. V lost 6 bases and J lost 3; bases outside the gene matches: 4. Looked up from germline, CDR1 is SGDLS and CDR2 is YYNGEE. The CDR3 length is 13 residues. The CDR3 sequence: CASNPTGGYEQYF. The DNA for the CDR3 is TGTGCCAGCAACCCGACAGGGGGCTACGAGCAGTACTTC.

As to this clone: At one end, the junction sequence differs from germline, possibly due to a read error. This sequence joins TRBV5-1 and TRBJ1-1; D ambiguous. The CDR3 runs 13 residues. CDR1 and CDR2 (germline): SGHRS, YFSETQ. CDR3 sequence (DNA): TGCGCCAGCAGCTTGGCCCAGAACATTGAAGCTTTCTTT. Its protein is CASSLAQNIEAFF. The full variable domain, in which reference TRBV5-1 and TRBJ1-1 provide the parts outside the CDR3, is KAGVTQTPRYLIKTRGQQVTLSCSPISGHRSVSWYQQTPGQGLQFLFEYFSETQRNKGNFPGRFSGRQFSNSRSEMNVSTLELGDSALYLCASSLAQNIEAFFGQGTRLTVV.

This clone was seen a few times. The chain has TRBV19 and TRBJ1-1, with D tentatively TRBD1 (5 bases). The germline gives CDR1 LNHDA, CDR2 SQIVND (reference sequence). This CDR3 region has 14 residues. V was cut by 4 bases and J by 4 bases, with 13 bases left in between. The DNA for the CDR3 is TGTGCCAGTAGTACCAGGGTAGGTTCCACTGAAGCTTTCTTT. Its protein is CASSTRVGSTEAFF.

The sample holds a few counts of this clone. The gene calls are TRBV2 and TRBJ2-3; perhaps D is TRBD1 or TRBD2 (6 bases each). The CDR3 totals 14 residues. Germline V gene lookup returns CDR1 SNHLY and CDR2 FYNNEI. The V and J ends lost 6 bases and 0 bases respectively, with 10 bases between them. The CDR3 protein is CASRVGGSTDTQYF. CDR3 DNA sequence: TGTGCCAGCAGGGTAGGGGGGAGCACAGATACGCAGTATTTT.